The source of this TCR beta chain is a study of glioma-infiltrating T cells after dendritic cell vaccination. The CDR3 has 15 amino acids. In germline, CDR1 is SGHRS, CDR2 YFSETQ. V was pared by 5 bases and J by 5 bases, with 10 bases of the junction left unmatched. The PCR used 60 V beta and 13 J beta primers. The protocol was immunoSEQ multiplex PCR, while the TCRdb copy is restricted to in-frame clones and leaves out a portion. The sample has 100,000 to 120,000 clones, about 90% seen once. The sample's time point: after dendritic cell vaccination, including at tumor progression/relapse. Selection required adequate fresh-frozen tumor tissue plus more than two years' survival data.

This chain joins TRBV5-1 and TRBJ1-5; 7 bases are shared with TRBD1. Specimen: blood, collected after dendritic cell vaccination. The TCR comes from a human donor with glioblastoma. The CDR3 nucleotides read TGCGCCAGCAGACCTAGGACAGGCGAGGATCAGCCCCAGCATTTT. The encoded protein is CASRPRTGEDQPQHF.